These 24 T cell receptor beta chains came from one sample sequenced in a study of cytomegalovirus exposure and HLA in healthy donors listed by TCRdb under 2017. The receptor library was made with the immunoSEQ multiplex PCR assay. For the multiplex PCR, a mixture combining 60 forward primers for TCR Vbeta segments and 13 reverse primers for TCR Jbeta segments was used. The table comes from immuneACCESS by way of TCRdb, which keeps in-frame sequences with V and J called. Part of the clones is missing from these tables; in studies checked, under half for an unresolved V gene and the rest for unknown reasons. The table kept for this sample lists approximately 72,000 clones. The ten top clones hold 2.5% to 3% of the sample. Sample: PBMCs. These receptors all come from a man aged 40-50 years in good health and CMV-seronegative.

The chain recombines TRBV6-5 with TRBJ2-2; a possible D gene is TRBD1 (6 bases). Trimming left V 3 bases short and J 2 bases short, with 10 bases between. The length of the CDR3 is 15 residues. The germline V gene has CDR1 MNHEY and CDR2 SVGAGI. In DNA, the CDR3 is TGTGCCAGCAGTTATAGGACAGACAACACCGGGGAGCTGTTTTTT. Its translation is CASSYRTDNTGELFF.

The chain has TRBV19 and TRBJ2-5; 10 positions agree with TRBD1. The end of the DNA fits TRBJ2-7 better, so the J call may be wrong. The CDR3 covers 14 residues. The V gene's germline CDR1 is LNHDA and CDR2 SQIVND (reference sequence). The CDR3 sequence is CASSGGQGSDEQYF. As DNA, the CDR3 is TGTGCCAGTAGTGGGGGACAGGGGAGCGACGAGCAGTACTTC.

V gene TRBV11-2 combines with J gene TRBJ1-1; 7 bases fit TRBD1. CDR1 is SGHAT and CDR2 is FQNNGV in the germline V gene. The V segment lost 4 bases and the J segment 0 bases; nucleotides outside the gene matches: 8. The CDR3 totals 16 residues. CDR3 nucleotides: TGTGCCAGCAGCTGGGGACAGAGGATCTTGAACACTGAAGCTTTCTTT. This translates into CASSWGQRILNTEAFF.

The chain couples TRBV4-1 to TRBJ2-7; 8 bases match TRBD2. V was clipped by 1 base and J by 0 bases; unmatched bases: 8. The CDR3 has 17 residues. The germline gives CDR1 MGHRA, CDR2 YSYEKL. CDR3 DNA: TGCGCCAGCAGCCAAGTCCTAGCGGGCATGAGCTCCTACGAGCAGTACTTC. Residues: CASSQVLAGMSSYEQYF.

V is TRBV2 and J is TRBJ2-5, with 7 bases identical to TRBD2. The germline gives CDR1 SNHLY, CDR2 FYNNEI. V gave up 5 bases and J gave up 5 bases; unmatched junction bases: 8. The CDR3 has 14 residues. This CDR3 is CASSRDYLGETQYF. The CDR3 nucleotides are TGTGCCAGCAGTCGGGACTACCTTGGGGAGACCCAGTACTTC.

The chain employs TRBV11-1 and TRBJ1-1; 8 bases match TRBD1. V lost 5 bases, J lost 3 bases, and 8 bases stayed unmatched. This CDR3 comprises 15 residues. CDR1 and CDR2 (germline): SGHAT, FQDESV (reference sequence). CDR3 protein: CASSAHPRGHTEAFF. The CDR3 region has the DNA TGTGCCAGCAGCGCACATCCCAGGGGGCACACTGAAGCTTTCTTT.

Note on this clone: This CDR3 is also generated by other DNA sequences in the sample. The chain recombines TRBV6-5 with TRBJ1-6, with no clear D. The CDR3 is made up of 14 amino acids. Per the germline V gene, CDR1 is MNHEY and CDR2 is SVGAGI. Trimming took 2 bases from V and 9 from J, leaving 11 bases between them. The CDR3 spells CASSYGREGSPLHF. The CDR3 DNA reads TGTGCCAGCAGTTACGGTAGGGAGGGTTCACCCCTCCACTTT.

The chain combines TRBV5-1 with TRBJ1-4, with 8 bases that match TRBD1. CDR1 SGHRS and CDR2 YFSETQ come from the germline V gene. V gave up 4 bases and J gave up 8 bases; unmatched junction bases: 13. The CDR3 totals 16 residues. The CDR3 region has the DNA TGCGCCAGCAGCCCGGACAGGGCCGGATTAACCGAAAAACTGTTTTTT. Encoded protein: CASSPDRAGLTEKLFF.

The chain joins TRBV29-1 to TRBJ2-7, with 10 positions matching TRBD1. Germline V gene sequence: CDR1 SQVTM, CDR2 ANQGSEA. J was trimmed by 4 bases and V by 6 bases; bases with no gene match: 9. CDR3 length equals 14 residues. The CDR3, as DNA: TGCAGCGTCTCCGGGACAGGGGTTTCGTACGAGCAGTACTTC. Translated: CSVSGTGVSYEQYF.

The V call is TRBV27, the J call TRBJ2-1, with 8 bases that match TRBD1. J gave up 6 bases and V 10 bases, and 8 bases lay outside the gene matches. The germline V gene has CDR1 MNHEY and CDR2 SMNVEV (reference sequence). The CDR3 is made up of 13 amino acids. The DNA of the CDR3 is TGTGCCACCCAGACAGGGGCAGGCAATGAGCAGTTCTTC. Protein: CATQTGAGNEQFF.

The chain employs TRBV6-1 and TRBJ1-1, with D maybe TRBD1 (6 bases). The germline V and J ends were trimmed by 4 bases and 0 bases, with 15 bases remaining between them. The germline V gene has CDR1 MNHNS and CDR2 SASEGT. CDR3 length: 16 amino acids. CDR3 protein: CASSGSRGTMNTEAFF. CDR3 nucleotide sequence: TGTGCCAGCAGTGGGTCTAGGGGGACTATGAACACTGAAGCTTTCTTT.

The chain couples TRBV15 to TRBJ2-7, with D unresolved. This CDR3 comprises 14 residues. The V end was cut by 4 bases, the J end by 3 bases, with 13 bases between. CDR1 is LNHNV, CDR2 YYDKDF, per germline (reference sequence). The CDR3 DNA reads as TGTGCCACCAGCATCTCCCGCGGCAGCTACGAGCAGTACTTC. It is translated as CATSISRGSYEQYF. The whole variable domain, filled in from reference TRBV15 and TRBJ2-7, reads DAMVIQNPRYQVTQFGKPVTLSCSQTLNHNVMYWYQQKSSQAPKLLFHYYDKDFNNEADTPDNFQSRRPNTSFCFLDIRSPGLGDTAMYLCATSISRGSYEQYFGPGTRLTVT.

The CDR3 region has the DNA TGCAGCGTTGGGGACAGGGGGGGAAAGCAGCCCCAGCATTTT. It specifies CSVGDRGGKQPQHF. This chain links TRBV29-1 with TRBJ1-5; 11 nucleotides align to TRBD1. With V trimmed by 4 bases and J by 7 bases, 6 bases remained unmatched. There are 14 residues in the CDR3. Per the germline V gene, CDR1 is SQVTM and CDR2 is ANQGSEA.

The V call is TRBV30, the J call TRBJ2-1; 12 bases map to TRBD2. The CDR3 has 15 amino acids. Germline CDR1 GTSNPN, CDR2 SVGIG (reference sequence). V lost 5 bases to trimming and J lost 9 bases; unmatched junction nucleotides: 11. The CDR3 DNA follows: TGTGCCTGGGATCCGACTAGCGGGGGTCTGAGTGAGCAGTTCTTC. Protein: CAWDPTSGGLSEQFF.

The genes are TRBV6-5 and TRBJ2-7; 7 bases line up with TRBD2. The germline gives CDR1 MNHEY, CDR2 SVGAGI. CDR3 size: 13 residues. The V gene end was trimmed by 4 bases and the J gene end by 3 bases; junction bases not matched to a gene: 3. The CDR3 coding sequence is TGTGCCAGCAGTTTGGCGGGGGACTACGAGCAGTACTTC. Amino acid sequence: CASSLAGDYEQYF.

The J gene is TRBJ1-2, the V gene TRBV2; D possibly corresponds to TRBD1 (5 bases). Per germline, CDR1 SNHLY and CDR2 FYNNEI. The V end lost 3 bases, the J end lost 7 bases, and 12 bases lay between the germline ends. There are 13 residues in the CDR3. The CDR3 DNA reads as TGTGCCAGCAGTGAGGGGGGAAGCATTGGCTACACCTTC. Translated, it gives CASSEGGSIGYTF.

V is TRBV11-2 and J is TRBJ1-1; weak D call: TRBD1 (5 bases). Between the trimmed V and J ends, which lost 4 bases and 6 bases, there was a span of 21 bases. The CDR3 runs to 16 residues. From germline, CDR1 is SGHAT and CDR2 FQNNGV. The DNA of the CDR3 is TGTGCCAGCAGCTCCAGACGGCGGGGACTTCTCTCTGAAGCTTTCTTT. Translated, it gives CASSSRRRGLLSEAFF.

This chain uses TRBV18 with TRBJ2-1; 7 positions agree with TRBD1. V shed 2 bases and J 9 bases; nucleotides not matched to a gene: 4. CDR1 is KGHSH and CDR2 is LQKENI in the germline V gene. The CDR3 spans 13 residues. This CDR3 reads CASSPTGDTEQFF. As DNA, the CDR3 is TGTGCCAGCTCACCAACAGGGGATACTGAGCAGTTCTTC.

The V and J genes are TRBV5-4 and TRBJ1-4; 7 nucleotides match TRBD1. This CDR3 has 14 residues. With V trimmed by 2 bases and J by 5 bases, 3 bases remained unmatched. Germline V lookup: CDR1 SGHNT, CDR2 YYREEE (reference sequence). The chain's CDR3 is CASSFETGNEKLFF. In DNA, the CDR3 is TGTGCCAGCAGCTTTGAGACAGGGAATGAAAAACTGTTTTTT.

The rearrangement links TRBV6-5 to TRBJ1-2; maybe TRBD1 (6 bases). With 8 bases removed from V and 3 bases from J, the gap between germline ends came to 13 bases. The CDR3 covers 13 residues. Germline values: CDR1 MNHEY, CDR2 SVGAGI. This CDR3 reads CASRGGLHYGYTF. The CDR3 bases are TGTGCCAGCCGCGGGGGGCTGCACTATGGCTACACCTTC.

CDR3 coding DNA: TGTGCCAGCAGCGAGGAACCGACTAGCGGGGGGGCGAAGCAGTTCTTC. Translated: CASSEEPTSGGAKQFF. The chain links TRBV5-4 to TRBJ2-1, with 14 bases aligning to TRBD2. With V trimmed by 4 bases and J by 11 bases, 11 bases remained unmatched. The CDR3 consists of 16 residues. CDR1 and CDR2 from the germline V gene are SGHNT and YYREEE (reference sequence).

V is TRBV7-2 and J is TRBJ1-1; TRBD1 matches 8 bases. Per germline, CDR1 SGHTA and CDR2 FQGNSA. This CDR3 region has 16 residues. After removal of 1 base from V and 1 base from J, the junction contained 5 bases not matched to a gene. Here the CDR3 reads CASSLVAGGTNTEAFF. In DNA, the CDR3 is TGTGCCAGCAGCTTAGTGGCAGGGGGCACGAACACTGAAGCTTTCTTT. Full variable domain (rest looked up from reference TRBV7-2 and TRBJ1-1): GAGVSQSPSNKVTEKGKDVELRCDPISGHTALYWYRQSLGQGLEFLIYFQGNSAPDKSGLPSDRFSAERTGGSVSTLTIQRTQQEDSAVYLCASSLVAGGTNTEAFFGQGTRLTVV.

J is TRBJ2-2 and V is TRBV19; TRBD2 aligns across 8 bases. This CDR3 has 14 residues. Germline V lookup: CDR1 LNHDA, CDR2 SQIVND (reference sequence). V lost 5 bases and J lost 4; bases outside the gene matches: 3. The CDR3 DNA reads TGTGCCAGTAGTCCGGGGGGGGGCACCGGGGAGCTGTTTTTT. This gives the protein CASSPGGGTGELFF.

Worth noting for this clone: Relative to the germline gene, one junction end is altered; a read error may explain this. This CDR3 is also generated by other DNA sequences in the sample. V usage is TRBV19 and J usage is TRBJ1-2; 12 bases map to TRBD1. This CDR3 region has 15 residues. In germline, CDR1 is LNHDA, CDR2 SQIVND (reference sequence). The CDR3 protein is CASTSGTGGNYGYTF. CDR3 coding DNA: TGCGCCAGTACCTCTGGGACAGGGGGCAACTATGGCTACACCTTC.